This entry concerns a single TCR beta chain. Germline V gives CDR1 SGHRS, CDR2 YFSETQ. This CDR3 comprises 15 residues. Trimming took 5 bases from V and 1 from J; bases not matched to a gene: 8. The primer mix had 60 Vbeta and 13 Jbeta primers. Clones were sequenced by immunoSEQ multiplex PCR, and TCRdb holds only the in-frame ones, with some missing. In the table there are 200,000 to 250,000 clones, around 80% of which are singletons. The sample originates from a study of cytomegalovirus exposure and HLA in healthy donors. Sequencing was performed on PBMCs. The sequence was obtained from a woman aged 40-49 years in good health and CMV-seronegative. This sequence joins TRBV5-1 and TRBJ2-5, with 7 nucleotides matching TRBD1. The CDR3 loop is CASRNLRDSQETQYF. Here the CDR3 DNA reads TGCGCCAGCAGAAACCTCCGGGACAGCCAAGAGACCCAGTACTTC.